The 3 T cell receptor beta chains reported below all come from one sample, sequenced in a study of T cell responses to AZD1222 COVID-19 vaccine. Profiled with immunoSEQ multiplex PCR; TCRdb holds only in-frame clones, not every one. The top ten clones hold 3.1% of a sample with over 90,000 clones, 92% of them seen once. The sample here was peripheral blood, taken 28 days after the second AZD1222 dose. The source of these receptors is an adult who received the AZD1222 COVID-19 vaccine.

The V and J genes are TRBV7-9 and TRBJ1-6; D is ambiguous. Germline V gives CDR1 SEHNR, CDR2 FQNEAQ (reference sequence). The germline V and J ends were trimmed by 5 bases and 8 bases, with 7 bases remaining between them. This CDR3 is 12 amino acids long. As DNA, the CDR3 is TGTGCCAGCAGCCCCCAGGATTCACCCCTCCACTTT. Its translation is CASSPQDSPLHF.

This clone appeared once. This chain uses TRBV7-2 with TRBJ2-7, with D perhaps being TRBD1 or TRBD2 (5 bases each). The length of the CDR3 is 18 residues. With 3 bases removed from V and 3 bases from J, the gap between germline ends came to 24 bases. Germline V gene lookup returns CDR1 SGHTA and CDR2 FQGNSA. CDR3: CASSLAIPGAGFLYEQYF. The CDR3 region has the DNA TGTGCCAGCAGCTTGGCTATCCCCGGGGCCGGCTTTCTCTACGAGCAGTACTTC.

V and J are TRBV7-2 and TRBJ2-6; possibly TRBD1 for D (5 bases). CDR3 size: 17 residues. Trimming removed 1 base at V and 3 bases at J, with 13 bases between. Germline CDR1 reads SGHTA; CDR2 reads FQGNSA. CDR3 bases: TGTGCCAGCAGCTTAGTTCCGCAGGGTAGTGGGGCCAACGTCCTGACTTTC. It encodes CASSLVPQGSGANVLTF.